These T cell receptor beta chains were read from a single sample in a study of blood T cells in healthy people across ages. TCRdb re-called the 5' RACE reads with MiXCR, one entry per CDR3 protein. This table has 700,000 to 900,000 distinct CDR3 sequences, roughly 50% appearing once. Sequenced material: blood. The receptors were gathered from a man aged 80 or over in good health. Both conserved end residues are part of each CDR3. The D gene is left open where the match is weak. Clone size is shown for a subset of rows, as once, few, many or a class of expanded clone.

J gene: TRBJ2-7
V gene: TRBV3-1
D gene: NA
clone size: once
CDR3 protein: CASSQDAYNEQYF
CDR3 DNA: TGTGCCAGCAGCCAAGACGCCTACAATGAGCAGTACTTC

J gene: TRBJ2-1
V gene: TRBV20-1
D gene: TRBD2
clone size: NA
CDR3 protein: CSAEELNSGRAGVSGNEQFF
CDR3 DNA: TGCAGTGCTGAGGAATTAAATAGCGGGAGGGCCGGCGTGTCTGGCAATGAGCAGTTCTTC

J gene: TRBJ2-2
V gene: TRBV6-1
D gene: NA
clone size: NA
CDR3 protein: CASSPAKFGELFF
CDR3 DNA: TGTGCCAGCAGTCCAGCTAAATTCGGGGAGCTGTTTTTT

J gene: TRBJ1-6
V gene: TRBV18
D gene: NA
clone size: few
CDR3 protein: CASSPISQSVNSPLHF
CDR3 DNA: TGTGCCAGCTCACCCATTTCTCAGTCGGTTAATTCACCCCTCCACTTT

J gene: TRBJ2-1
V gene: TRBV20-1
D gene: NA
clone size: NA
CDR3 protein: CSARDGSSVLNEQFF
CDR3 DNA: TGCAGTGCTAGAGATGGGTCTAGCGTGCTCAATGAGCAGTTCTTC

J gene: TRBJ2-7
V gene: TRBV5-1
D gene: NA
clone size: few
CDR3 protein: CASSGGSTQEYF
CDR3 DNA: TGCGCCAGCAGCGGCGGGTCGACGCAGGAGTACTTC

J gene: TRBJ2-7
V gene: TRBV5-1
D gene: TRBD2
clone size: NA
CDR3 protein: CASSTAGATYNEQYF
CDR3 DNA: TGCGCCAGCAGCACTGCGGGAGCAACCTACAATGAGCAGTACTTC

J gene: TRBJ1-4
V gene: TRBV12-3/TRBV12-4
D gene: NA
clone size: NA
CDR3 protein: CASSLSREKLFF
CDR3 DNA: TGTGCCAGCAGTTTATCTCGGGAAAAACTGTTTTTT

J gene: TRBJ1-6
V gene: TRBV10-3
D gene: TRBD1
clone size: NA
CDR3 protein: CAIKDRGQSPLHF
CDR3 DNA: TGTGCCATCAAGGACAGGGGACAATCACCCCTCCACTTT

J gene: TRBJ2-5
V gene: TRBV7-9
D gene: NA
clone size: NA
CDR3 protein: CASSLDRTQETQYF
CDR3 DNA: TGTGCCAGCAGCTTAGACAGGACCCAAGAGACCCAGTACTTC

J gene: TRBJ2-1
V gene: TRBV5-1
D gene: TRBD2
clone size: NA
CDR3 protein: CASSPASGPYNEQFF
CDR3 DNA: TGCGCCAGCAGCCCGGCTAGCGGTCCCTACAATGAGCAGTTCTTC

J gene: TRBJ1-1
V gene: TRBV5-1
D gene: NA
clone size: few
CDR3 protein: CASSLRVNTEAFF
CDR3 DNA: TGCGCCAGCAGCTTGAGGGTAAACACTGAAGCTTTCTTT

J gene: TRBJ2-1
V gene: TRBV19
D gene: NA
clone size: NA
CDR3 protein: CASSIDPLGTQFF
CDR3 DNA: TGTGCCAGTAGTATAGATCCTCTGGGGACCCAGTTCTTC

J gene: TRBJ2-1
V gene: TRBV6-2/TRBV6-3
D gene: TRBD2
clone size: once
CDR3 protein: CASRPRTRENEQFF
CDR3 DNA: TGTGCCAGCCGACCCAGGACTAGAGAAAATGAGCAGTTCTTC

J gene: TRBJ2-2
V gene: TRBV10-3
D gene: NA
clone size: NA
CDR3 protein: CAISQGVGTPYTGELFF
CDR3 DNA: TGTGCCATCAGCCAGGGCGTCGGGACACCCTACACCGGGGAGCTGTTTTTT

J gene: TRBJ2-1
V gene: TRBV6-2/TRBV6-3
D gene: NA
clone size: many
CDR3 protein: CASTHSGTGNEQFF
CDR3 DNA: TGTGCCAGCACTCATTCCGGGACTGGCAATGAGCAGTTCTTC

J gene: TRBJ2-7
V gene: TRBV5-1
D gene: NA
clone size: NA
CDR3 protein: CASSLEHLGASSYNEQYF
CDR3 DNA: TGCGCCAGCAGCTTGGAGCATCTGGGGGCCAGCTCCTACAATGAGCAGTACTTC

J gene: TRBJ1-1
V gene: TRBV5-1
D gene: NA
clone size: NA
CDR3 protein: CASSVGVLNTEAFF
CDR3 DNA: TGCGCCAGCTCGGTGGGGGTCTTGAACACTGAAGCTTTCTTT

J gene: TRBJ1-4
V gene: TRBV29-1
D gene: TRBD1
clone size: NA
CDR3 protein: CSVVGDSGGKLFF
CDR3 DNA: TGCAGCGTTGTTGGGGACAGCGGGGGGAAACTGTTTTTT

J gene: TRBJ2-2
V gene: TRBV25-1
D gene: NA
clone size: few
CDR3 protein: CASSVGSYYSNTGELFF
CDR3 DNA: TGTGCCAGCAGTGTAGGCAGCTACTATTCGAACACCGGGGAGCTGTTTTTT

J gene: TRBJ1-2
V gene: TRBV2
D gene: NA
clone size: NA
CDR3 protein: CASREEGGYGYTF
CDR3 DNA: TGTGCCAGCAGGGAGGAAGGGGGCTATGGCTACACCTTC

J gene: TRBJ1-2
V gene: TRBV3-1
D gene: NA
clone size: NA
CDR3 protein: CASSRGRPGGYTF
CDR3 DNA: TGTGCCAGCAGCCGGGGACGGCCGGGGGGCTACACCTTC

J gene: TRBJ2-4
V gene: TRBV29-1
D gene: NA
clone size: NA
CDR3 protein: CSVGPTSLAKNIQYF
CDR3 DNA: TGCAGCGTTGGGCCGACTTCTCTAGCCAAAAACATTCAGTACTTC

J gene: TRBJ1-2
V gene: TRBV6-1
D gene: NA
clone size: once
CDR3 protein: CASSEPLGGYTF
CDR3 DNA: TGTGCCAGCAGTGAACCCCTGGGGGGCTACACCTTC

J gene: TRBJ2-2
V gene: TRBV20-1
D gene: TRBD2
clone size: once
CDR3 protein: CSARVAGGRTGELFF
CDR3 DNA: TGCAGTGCTAGAGTAGCGGGAGGTCGCACCGGGGAGCTGTTTTTT